The source of this TCR beta chain is a study of T-cell reconstitution after alpha-beta-depleted transplantation in children. Germline V CDR1 and CDR2: MNHEY, SVGEGT. V was clipped by 6 bases and J by 2 bases; unmatched bases: 4. The CDR3 runs 14 residues. Library preparation (for TCRbeta) was performed with unique molecular identifiers. TCRdb redid the calling of the PCR reads with MiXCR, one entry per CDR3 protein. The sample includes hundreds of thousands of distinct CDR3 sequences, approximately 10% of them seen just once. This specimen consisted of PBMCs from the stem cell graft donor, obtained from the stem cell graft. The V call is TRBV6-2 or TRBV6-3, the J call TRBJ2-7; 10 bases align to TRBD1. This clonotype originated in a human donor who donated a stem cell graft to a child with acute myeloid leukemia. Here the CDR3 DNA reads TGTGCCAGCAGAGGGGACAGGGGAGCCTACGAGCAGTACTTC. As protein: CASRGDRGAYEQYF.